The 15 T cell receptor beta chains in this list originate from one sample, sequenced in a study of T cells in localized non-small cell lung cancer. Here immunoSEQ multiplex PCR was the method, and the copy in TCRdb shows in-frame clones only, minus some. The sample contains roughly 23,000 clones, 85% to 90% of which appear only once. This sample comprised peripheral blood, obtained before any cancer treatment. The receptors come from a male donor aged 60 or over with stage I lung adenocarcinoma.

J is TRBJ1-5 and V is TRBV5-4; possibly TRBD1 for D (5 bases). Germline loops: CDR1 SGHNT, CDR2 YYREEE (reference sequence). Trimming stripped 0 bases from V and 3 bases from J, with 10 bases between. This CDR3 has 15 residues. This chain's CDR3 is CASSLGGSDNQPQHF. The CDR3 DNA reads TGTGCCAGCAGCTTGGGGGGCTCTGACAATCAGCCCCAGCATTTT.

This chain joins TRBV28 and TRBJ2-4; the match to TRBD2 covers 12 bases. The germline gives CDR1 MDHEN, CDR2 SYDVKM. The CDR3 runs to 15 residues. V lost 11 bases and J lost 6; bases outside the gene matches: 11. CDR3 region: CAGTLAGGPGNIQYF. As DNA, the CDR3 is TGTGCCGGCACCCTAGCGGGAGGGCCGGGAAACATTCAGTACTTC. Combining the CDR3 with reference TRBV28 and TRBJ2-4 gives the whole variable domain DVKVTQSSRYLVKRTGEKVFLECVQDMDHENMFWYRQDPGLGLRLIYFSYDVKMKEKGDIPEGYSVSREKKERFSLILESASTNQTSMYLCAGTLAGGPGNIQYFGAGTRLSVL.

V usage is TRBV7-2 and J usage is TRBJ2-3, with 9 nucleotides matching TRBD2. The CDR3 totals 16 residues. Per germline, CDR1 SGHTA and CDR2 FQGNSA. J was trimmed by 6 bases and V by 5 bases; bases with no gene match: 12. This chain's CDR3 is CASSEVGGRAPDTQYF. The CDR3 coding sequence is TGTGCCAGCAGCGAAGTGGGCGGGAGGGCCCCGGATACGCAGTATTTT.

In this sample, this clone turned up a few times. V usage is TRBV5-4 and J usage is TRBJ2-5; the D gene is possibly TRBD2 (6 bases). Germline loops: CDR1 SGHNT, CDR2 YYREEE (reference sequence). The CDR3 covers 14 residues. The V end lost 0 bases, the J end lost 4 bases, and 10 bases lay between the germline ends. The DNA for the CDR3 is TGTGCCAGCAGCTTGGCGGGGGTGGGAGAGACCCAGTACTTC. Protein product: CASSLAGVGETQYF.

The chain couples TRBV6-6 to TRBJ1-5; D gene ambiguous. Trimming took 0 bases from V and 7 from J, leaving 13 bases between them. Germline assignment: CDR1 MNHNY and CDR2 SVGAGI (reference sequence). CDR3 length equals 15 residues. CDR3 in amino acids: CASSYSFRQNQPQHF. Written as DNA, the CDR3 is TGTGCCAGCAGTTACTCGTTTCGGCAGAACCAGCCCCAGCATTTT.

The chain is built from TRBV7-7 and TRBJ2-1, with 9 positions matching TRBD1. This CDR3 is 16 amino acids long. The V and J ends lost 2 bases and 9 bases, in that order; junction bases with no gene match: 11. The germline V gene encodes CDR1 SSHAT and CDR2 FNYEAQ (reference sequence). Here the CDR3 DNA reads TGTGCCAGCAGCTTAATTACCGGGACAGGGACCTCTGAGCAGTTCTTC. It specifies CASSLITGTGTSEQFF.

This clone is a singleton in its sample. The V and J genes are TRBV18 and TRBJ1-1, with TRBD1 matching 7 bases. CDR3 size: 15 residues. Trimming at V came to 3 bases and at J to 3 bases, leaving 7 bases not matched to a gene. The germline CDR1 and CDR2 sequences are KGHSH and LQKENI. In nucleotides, the CDR3 is TGTGCCAGCTCACCGACGACAGGGTTTTACACTGAAGCTTTCTTT. Residues: CASSPTTGFYTEAFF.

This chain joins TRBV5-1 and TRBJ1-2; D is perhaps TRBD1 (6 bases). This CDR3 is built from 15 residues. Trimming took 0 bases from V and 6 from J, leaving 15 bases between them. CDR1 SGHRS and CDR2 YFSETQ come from the germline V gene. CDR3 sequence: CASSLATTRQDGYTF. In nucleotides, the CDR3 is TGCGCCAGCAGCTTGGCTACAACTCGACAGGATGGCTACACCTTC. Supplemented by reference TRBV5-1 and TRBJ1-2, the full variable domain reads KAGVTQTPRYLIKTRGQQVTLSCSPISGHRSVSWYQQTPGQGLQFLFEYFSETQRNKGNFPGRFSGRQFSNSRSEMNVSTLELGDSALYLCASSLATTRQDGYTFGSGTRLTVV.

The chain uses TRBV6-1 and TRBJ1-5; possibly TRBD1 for D (5 bases). The CDR3 covers 15 residues. CDR1 is MNHNS, CDR2 SASEGT, per germline. V lost 3 bases and J 3 bases, leaving 12 bases between the germline ends. The CDR3 protein is CASSEPIRDNQPQHF. CDR3 in DNA: TGTGCCAGCAGTGAGCCCATCAGGGACAATCAGCCCCAGCATTTT.

The genes are TRBV30 and TRBJ1-6; possible D gene TRBD1, 5 bases. This CDR3 region has 13 residues. Trimming removed 1 base at V and 10 bases at J, with 11 bases between. The germline gives CDR1 GTSNPN, CDR2 SVGIG (reference sequence). The CDR3 nucleotides read TGTGCCTGGAGTGGGCAGGGTGGCTCACCCCTCCACTTT. Translated, it gives CAWSGQGGSPLHF.

Relative to its sample, this clone is medium-sized. The V call is TRBV4-1, the J call TRBJ2-5, with D perhaps matching TRBD1 (6 bases). This CDR3 region has 20 residues. The V end was cut by 6 bases, the J end by 2 bases, with 31 bases between. Germline CDR1 is MGHRA and CDR2 is YSYEKL. DNA of the CDR3: TGCGCCAGCAGGGCCCAGGGGTCCGCGGCACTGCAAGGACTTCAAGAGACCCAGTACTTC. This sequence encodes CASRAQGSAALQGLQETQYF.

The chain has TRBV6-5 and TRBJ1-1, with no clear D. CDR3 size: 13 residues. The V gene's germline CDR1 is MNHEY and CDR2 SVGAGI. V was trimmed by 5 bases and J by 0 bases, leaving 7 bases between them. The CDR3 DNA is TGTGCCAGCAGTCCTGAAATGAACACTGAAGCTTTCTTT. It codes for CASSPEMNTEAFF.

This clone is a singleton in its sample. The chain employs TRBV7-8 and TRBJ2-7, with TRBD1 matching 9 bases. J gave up 6 bases and V 4 bases, and 7 bases lay outside the gene matches. This CDR3 contains 14 residues. CDR1 and CDR2 (germline): SGHVS, FQNEAQ. The CDR3 sequence is CASSSGDRVGEQYF. In DNA form, the CDR3 reads TGTGCCAGCAGCTCGGGGGACAGGGTGGGCGAGCAGTACTTC.

V usage is TRBV7-6 and J usage is TRBJ2-5, with D perhaps matching TRBD2 (6 bases). V was trimmed by 2 bases and J by 5 bases, leaving 9 bases between them. The CDR3 is 13 amino acids. Germline V gene lookup returns CDR1 SGHVS and CDR2 FNYEAQ. This chain's CDR3 is CASSLRGRETQYF. The DNA of the CDR3 is TGTGCCAGCAGCTTACGGGGGAGGGAGACCCAGTACTTC.

J is TRBJ2-5 and V is TRBV28; possibly TRBD1 or TRBD2 for D (5 bases each). Trimming took off 5 bases at V and 2 bases at J, with 9 bases between the two ends. The CDR3 loop spans 13 amino acids. CDR1 is MDHEN, CDR2 SYDVKM, per germline. CDR3 sequence reads: CASSVGGQETQYF. The DNA for the CDR3 is TGTGCCAGCAGTGTTGGGGGTCAAGAGACCCAGTACTTC.